This TCR beta chain came from a study of blood T cell repertoires in COVID-19. Study details: Material from acute and convalescent COVID-19 was sourced from the United States, Italy and Spain. PBMCs, B-cell-depleted T cells, or T cells provided the cDNA or gDNA that made up the material.

In the original analysis: Amplification from reference gene primers served as the basis for estimated nucleated cell counts. The data were produced by immunoSEQ multiplex PCR, yet TCRdb's version contains in-frame clones alone and is incomplete. The D gene and trimming were derived from the DNA, and the V and J assignments and clone size from that table. The sample consists of about 290,000 clones, 85% of them appearing once. The ends lost 1 base at V and 9 bases at J; junction bases unmatched: 12. CDR1 is SGHAT, CDR2 FQNNGV, per germline. The CDR3 consists of 17 residues. This clone showed up just a few times.

The sample consisted of peripheral blood. This chain uses TRBV11-2 with TRBJ2-4; 10 bases match TRBD2. The source of this sequence is a woman aged 50 to 60 with active or convalescent COVID-19. For the CDR3, the DNA is TGTGCCAGCAGCTTAGTTGGGCTAGCGGGAGCGTGGGGCATTCAGTACTTC. Translating gives CASSLVGLAGAWGIQYF.